The next 25 T cell receptor beta chains were all read from a single sample in a study of blood T cell repertoires in COVID-19. Repertoires were generated with immunoSEQ multiplex PCR, while TCRdb's copy carries only in-frame clones and drops some. The sample holds 250,000 to 300,000 clones, around nine tenths seen once. The material sequenced was peripheral blood. Receptors originate from an older woman with COVID-19, enrolled during active disease.

The rearrangement joins TRBV3-1 (or the pseudogene TRBV3-2) to TRBJ1-3; a weak D match, TRBD1 (5 bases). V was pared by 0 bases and J by 4 bases, with 10 bases between. This CDR3 has 15 residues. The germline V gene has CDR1 LGHDT and CDR2 YNNKEL (reference sequence). CDR3 in DNA: TGTGCCAGCAGCCAAGACAGGGTCCCCGGAAACACCATATATTTT. Translated, it gives CASSQDRVPGNTIYF.

This clone occurred once. The genes are TRBV3-1 (or the pseudogene TRBV3-2) and TRBJ1-5, with a tentative D call TRBD1 (6 bases). The CDR3 runs to 15 residues. Germline values: CDR1 LGHDT, CDR2 YNNKEL (reference sequence). Trimming stripped 1 base from V and 4 bases from J, with 11 bases between. CDR3 residues: CASSQATGWNQPQHF. The CDR3 DNA sequence: TGTGCCAGCAGCCAAGCAACAGGGTGGAATCAGCCCCAGCATTTT.

The chain has TRBV28 and TRBJ2-7, with TRBD1 matching over 9 bases. V shed 5 bases, J shed 7 bases, and the junction held 12 bases outside the gene matches. The length of the CDR3 is 15 residues. CDR1 is MDHEN and CDR2 is SYDVKM in the germline V gene. The CDR3 DNA is TGTGCCAGCAGTCCGCCGGGACAGGGTTTGTGGGAGCAGTACTTC. This sequence encodes CASSPPGQGLWEQYF.

Here the CDR3 reads CASSEKQGSGNSPLHF. CDR3 DNA: TGTGCCAGCAGTGAGAAACAGGGAAGTGGCAATTCACCCCTCCACTTT. The chain has TRBV6-1 and TRBJ1-6; TRBD1 is a possible D gene (6 bases). From germline, CDR1 is MNHNS and CDR2 SASEGT. The CDR3 is 16 residues long. Trimming removed 3 bases at V and 7 bases at J, with 16 bases between.

The V call is TRBV12-5, the J call TRBJ2-1; 11 nucleotides agree with TRBD2. Germline CDR1 and CDR2: LGHNT and FRNRAP. V lost 6 bases and J lost 3; bases outside the gene matches: 10. This CDR3 is built from 17 residues. This CDR3 reads CASGPPGLADNYNEQFF. In DNA form, the CDR3 reads TGTGCTAGTGGCCCCCCGGGACTAGCGGATAACTACAATGAGCAGTTCTTC.

The chain employs TRBV28 and TRBJ1-6; D perhaps matches TRBD1 (5 bases). Germline values: CDR1 MDHEN, CDR2 SYDVKM. The CDR3 totals 15 residues. The V and J ends lost 7 bases and 0 bases respectively, with 10 bases between them. This CDR3 reads CASTNTGSYNSPLHF. The CDR3 bases are TGTGCCAGCACCAACACAGGCTCCTATAATTCACCCCTCCACTTT. Complete variable domain (other parts from reference TRBV28 and TRBJ1-6): DVKVTQSSRYLVKRTGEKVFLECVQDMDHENMFWYRQDPGLGLRLIYFSYDVKMKEKGDIPEGYSVSREKKERFSLILESASTNQTSMYLCASTNTGSYNSPLHFGNGTRLTVT.

This rearrangement joins TRBV20-1 to TRBJ2-1; tentative D call: TRBD1 (6 bases). Per germline, CDR1 DFQATT and CDR2 SNEGSKA (reference sequence). CDR3 length: 11 residues. The ends were cut back, 8 bases at V and 6 bases at J, with 11 bases in the middle. CDR3: CSTQGLNEQFF. CDR3 bases: TGCAGTACACAGGGCCTCAATGAGCAGTTCTTC.

This clone was found once. The chain is built from TRBV27 and TRBJ2-7; TRBD1 matches at 9 bases. Germline V gene data show CDR1 as MNHEY and CDR2 as SMNVEV (reference sequence). The CDR3 extends over 13 amino acids. The trim removed 6 bases at V and 12 bases at J, leaving 12 bases unmatched. CDR3 amino acids: CASSQMGGTGLYF. Written as DNA, the CDR3 is TGTGCCAGCAGCCAAATGGGGGGGACAGGGCTGTACTTC.

V gene TRBV19 combines with J gene TRBJ1-5; tentative D call: TRBD1 (5 bases). V lost 3 bases and J lost 0, with 12 bases in between. The CDR3 is made up of 16 amino acids. Per the germline V gene, CDR1 is LNHDA and CDR2 is SQIVND (reference sequence). CDR3 in amino acids: CASSIPGLYSNQPQHF. DNA of the CDR3: TGTGCCAGTAGTATCCCAGGGCTGTATAGCAATCAGCCCCAGCATTTT.

This clone was counted a few times. This chain links TRBV19 with TRBJ1-6; 12 nucleotides line up with TRBD1. Germline V CDR1 and CDR2: LNHDA, SQIVND (reference sequence). The CDR3 has 16 amino acids. The V and J ends lost 5 bases and 7 bases, in that order; junction bases with no gene match: 6. The CDR3 loop reads CASSVYGTGGNSPLHF. The CDR3 DNA is TGTGCCAGTAGTGTGTACGGGACAGGGGGCAATTCACCCCTCCACTTT.

V and J are TRBV6-5 and TRBJ1-2; possible D gene TRBD1, 5 bases. Germline V CDR1 and CDR2: MNHEY, SVGAGI. V lost 2 bases and J 2 bases, leaving 12 bases between the germline ends. The CDR3 has 15 amino acids. Here the CDR3 reads CASSYSGHKNYGYTF. CDR3 DNA sequence: TGTGCCAGCAGTTACAGTGGACATAAGAACTATGGCTACACCTTC.

The chain couples TRBV30 to TRBJ1-3; D is undetermined. Germline V gene sequence: CDR1 GTSNPN, CDR2 SVGIG (reference sequence). The ends were cut back, 0 bases at V and 3 bases at J, with 12 bases in the middle. This CDR3 has 15 residues. The chain's CDR3 is CAWSVKGGGGNTIYF. The CDR3 DNA follows: TGTGCCTGGAGTGTAAAGGGTGGAGGTGGAAACACCATATATTTT.

The V and J genes are TRBV30 and TRBJ1-1; maybe TRBD1 (5 bases). CDR3 length: 11 amino acids. V lost 2 bases and J 6 bases, leaving 7 bases between the germline ends. Germline V CDR1 and CDR2: GTSNPN, SVGIG (reference sequence). The CDR3 DNA sequence: TGTGCCTGGAGTACCAGGGCTGAAGCTTTCTTT. Translating gives CAWSTRAEAFF.

The chain employs TRBV5-1 and TRBJ2-1; possible D gene TRBD1, 6 bases. This CDR3 has 16 amino acids. Germline values: CDR1 SGHRS, CDR2 YFSETQ. V was shortened by 0 bases and J by 2 bases, with 12 bases between the two germline ends. This CDR3 reads CASSLAFPGAYNEQFF. The DNA of the CDR3 is TGCGCCAGCAGCTTGGCCTTCCCAGGGGCCTACAATGAGCAGTTCTTC.

This clone appeared a single time. The CDR3 loop reads CAWREAGTTGELFF. In nucleotides, the CDR3 is TGTGCCTGGCGGGAGGCAGGAACCACCGGGGAGCTGTTTTTT. J is TRBJ2-2 and V is TRBV30; 7 bases line up with TRBD2. Germline CDR1 and CDR2: GTSNPN and SVGIG (reference sequence). This CDR3 is 14 amino acids long. With 5 bases clipped from V and 4 bases from J, the junction kept 7 bases outside the gene matches.

V is TRBV19 and J is TRBJ1-5; D remains unclear. The germline V gene encodes CDR1 LNHDA and CDR2 SQIVND (reference sequence). The CDR3 runs to 14 residues. V lost 3 bases, J lost 3 bases, and 9 bases lay in between. The CDR3 DNA sequence: TGTGCCAGTAGTATTGGAGTCTTCAATCAGCCCCAGCATTTT. Residues: CASSIGVFNQPQHF.

V gene TRBV4-1 combines with J gene TRBJ2-1; 13 bases match TRBD2. Unmatched junction bases numbered 3, after V lost 1 base and J lost 0 bases. The CDR3 length is 18 residues. Per germline, CDR1 MGHRA and CDR2 YSYEKL. The DNA for the CDR3 is TGCGCCAGCAGCCAAGGGGGACTAGCGGGGAGCTCCTACAATGAGCAGTTCTTC. Protein sequence: CASSQGGLAGSSYNEQFF.

This rearrangement joins TRBV11-2 to TRBJ2-2; 9 nucleotides agree with TRBD2. V shed 5 bases and J 6 bases; nucleotides not matched to a gene: 19. Germline V gene data show CDR1 as SGHAT and CDR2 as FQNNGV. This CDR3 is 19 amino acids long. This CDR3 reads CASSPPGRVAGARPGELFF. The DNA for the CDR3 is TGTGCCAGCAGCCCACCGGGGAGGGTAGCGGGAGCTCGTCCCGGGGAGCTGTTTTTT.

V is TRBV29-1 and J is TRBJ2-7; a weak D match, TRBD1 (6 bases). Germline V gives CDR1 SQVTM, CDR2 ANQGSEA. Trimming stripped 3 bases from V and 3 bases from J, with 6 bases between. CDR3 length: 11 residues. The CDR3 sequence is CSVETGYEQYF. DNA of the CDR3: TGCAGCGTTGAGACAGGCTACGAGCAGTACTTC.

This sequence joins TRBV28 and TRBJ1-2; D is undetermined. V lost 2 bases to trimming and J lost 0 bases, with 10 bases between them. The CDR3 consists of 15 residues. Germline V gene data show CDR1 as MDHEN and CDR2 as SYDVKM. The CDR3 region is CASSLNGVANYGYTF. For the CDR3, the DNA is TGTGCCAGCAGTTTAAATGGAGTCGCTAACTATGGCTACACCTTC.

V is TRBV6-2 or TRBV6-3 and J is TRBJ2-7; a weak D match, TRBD1 (5 bases). CDR1 MNHEY and CDR2 SVGEGT come from the germline V gene. The CDR3 spans 12 residues. V was trimmed by 6 bases and J by 6 bases, leaving 12 bases between them. The CDR3 reads CASSQGRVEQYF. Written as DNA, the CDR3 is TGTGCCAGCAGCCAAGGCAGGGTCGAGCAGTACTTC.

This clone was detected once. The J gene is TRBJ2-7, the V gene TRBV12-3 or TRBV12-4, with 7 bases matching TRBD1. The CDR3 is made up of 13 amino acids. The V segment lost 6 bases and the J segment 3 bases; nucleotides outside the gene matches: 5. CDR3 sequence (DNA): TGTGCCAGCAGCTGGGGACAGCGCTACGAGCAGTACTTC. Translated: CASSWGQRYEQYF.

This chain links TRBV6-4 with TRBJ1-2; 9 positions agree with TRBD1. The junction had 6 bases not matched to a gene; V was cut back by 3 bases and J by 4 bases. This CDR3 comprises 15 residues. The germline V gene encodes CDR1 MRHNA and CDR2 SNTAGT. CDR3 region: CASSDGTGNIYGYTF. The CDR3 coding sequence is TGTGCCAGCAGTGATGGGACAGGGAACATCTATGGCTACACCTTC.

This clone was picked up a small number of times. The CDR3 loop is CASSFAGAKNIQYF. The DNA for the CDR3 is TGTGCCAGCAGCTTCGCAGGGGCCAAAAACATTCAGTACTTC. The chain uses TRBV7-2 and TRBJ2-4; tentative D call: TRBD1 (5 bases). The CDR3 has 14 residues. Per the germline V gene, CDR1 is SGHTA and CDR2 is FQGNSA. The V gene lost 3 bases and the J gene lost 1 base, with 7 bases spanning the gap. The entire variable domain, with the rest obtained from reference TRBV7-2 and TRBJ2-4, is as follows: GAGVSQSPSNKVTEKGKDVELRCDPISGHTALYWYRQSLGQGLEFLIYFQGNSAPDKSGLPSDRFSAERTGGSVSTLTIQRTQQEDSAVYLCASSFAGAKNIQYFGAGTRLSVL.

This chain uses TRBV28 with TRBJ2-7; D ambiguous. V was shortened by 6 bases and J by 7 bases, with 13 bases between the two germline ends. The germline gives CDR1 MDHEN, CDR2 SYDVKM. The CDR3 length is 12 residues. The CDR3 DNA reads as TGTGCCAGCAGCCGCCCAGTGAGGGAGCAGTACTTC. Encoded protein: CASSRPVREQYF.